These T cell receptor beta chains were read from a single sample in a study of cytomegalovirus exposure and HLA in healthy donors. Data came from immunoSEQ multiplex PCR; TCRdb stores just in-frame clones and leaves some out. The table includes 150,000 to 200,000 clones, about three quarters detected once. The material sequenced was PBMCs. The receptors were gathered from a man aged 50-59 years in good health and CMV-seropositive. Each CDR3 is given with its conserved first and last residue. D genes are given only for firm matches. Clone size is stated in some rows and not others, as once, few, many or a class when expanded.

TRBV5-6	16	.	TRBD1	TRBJ2-7	CASSRRDRGSSYEQYF	TGTGCCAGCAGCCGCCGGGACAGGGGAAGCTCCTACGAGCAGTACTTC
TRBV28	14	.	.	TRBJ2-7	CASTLLGVSYEQYF	TGTGCCAGCACCCTCCTAGGGGTATCCTACGAGCAGTACTTC
TRBV9	17	.	TRBD2	TRBJ2-2	CASSFSTGGPDTGELFF	TGTGCCAGCAGCTTTAGTACGGGGGGGCCCGACACCGGGGAGCTGTTTTTT
TRBV7-3	13	once	.	TRBJ1-5	CASASSSNQPQHF	TGTGCCAGCGCAAGCTCAAGCAATCAGCCCCAGCATTTT
TRBV7-2	13	.	TRBD2	TRBJ2-1	CASSFRGGNEQFF	TGTGCCAGCAGCTTCCGGGGGGGGAATGAGCAGTTCTTC
TRBV5-5	15	.	.	TRBJ1-1	CASSTRGGYRTEAFF	TGTGCCAGCAGCACTCGGGGGGGATATCGCACTGAAGCTTTCTTT
TRBV2	14	.	TRBD2	TRBJ2-3	CASSERRGNNTQYF	TGTGCCAGCAGTGAGCGGCGGGGGAACAATACGCAGTATTTT
TRBV7-2	16	.	.	TRBJ2-2	CASSLTSTRADGELFF	TGTGCCAGCAGCTTAACGTCAACCCGTGCGGACGGGGAGCTGTTTTTT
TRBV19	14	.	TRBD1	TRBJ1-2	CASREGTGLYGYTF	TGTGCCAGTCGGGAGGGGACAGGGCTCTATGGCTACACCTTC
TRBV7-2	19	.	TRBD1	TRBJ1-3	CASSLVATGQGISGNTIYF	TGTGCCAGCAGCTTAGTGGCTACGGGACAGGGGATCTCTGGAAACACCATATATTTT
TRBV28	18	.	.	TRBJ2-1	CASSLSGGTWTNYNEQFF	TGTGCCAGCAGTTTATCAGGGGGGACTTGGACAAATTACAATGAGCAGTTCTTC
TRBV4-2	16	.	.	TRBJ1-1	CASSQGLQQGYTEAFF	TGTGCCAGCAGCCAAGGTCTCCAGCAGGGATACACTGAAGCTTTCTTT
TRBV7-9	16	.	TRBD2	TRBJ2-3	CSSSPPIAGETDTQYF	TGTTCCAGCAGCCCTCCGATAGCGGGGGAGACAGATACGCAGTATTTT
TRBV19	15	.	TRBD1	TRBJ1-5	CASSIRTGYRQPQHF	TGTGCCAGTAGTATTCGGACAGGGTATCGGCAGCCCCAGCATTTT
TRBV5-1	14	.	TRBD1	TRBJ1-1	CASSPDRMNTEAFF	TGCGCCAGCAGCCCGGACAGGATGAACACTGAAGCTTTCTTT
TRBV19	15	.	TRBD2	TRBJ2-2	CASSIWGGNTGELFF	TGTGCCAGTAGTATTTGGGGGGGGAACACCGGGGAGCTGTTTTTT
TRBV21-1	18	.	.	TRBJ2-3	CASSKAPGQGAHSDTQYF	TGTGCCAGCAGCAAAGCGCCGGGACAGGGGGCGCATTCAGATACGCAGTATTTT
TRBV7-6	17	.	TRBD2	TRBJ2-3	CASSQTGGWDRADTQYF	TGTGCCAGCAGCCAAACCGGGGGGTGGGATCGAGCAGATACGCAGTATTTT
TRBV6-5	14	.	.	TRBJ2-5	CASSYGGTQETQYF	TGTGCCAGCAGTTACGGGGGGACCCAAGAGACCCAGTACTTC
TRBV15	12	.	.	TRBJ1-5	CATSSGNQPQHF	TGTGCCACCAGCAGCGGCAATCAGCCCCAGCATTTT
TRBV19	14	.	.	TRBJ1-5	CASSMAGLNQPQHF	TGTGCCAGTAGTATGGCAGGTCTCAATCAGCCCCAGCATTTT
TRBV4-3	16	once	.	TRBJ1-4	CASSQDIEQSNEKLFF	TGCGCCAGCAGCCAAGATATCGAACAGTCGAATGAAAAACTGTTTTTT
TRBV5-1	14	.	.	TRBJ2-2	CASSLGAFTGELFF	TGCGCCAGCAGCTTGGGGGCGTTCACCGGGGAGCTGTTTTTT
TRBV18	16	.	TRBD2	TRBJ2-5	CASSKQTSGAQETQYF	TGTGCCAGCTCAAAACAGACTAGCGGGGCCCAAGAGACCCAGTACTTC
TRBV5-1	16	.	TRBD1	TRBJ2-1	CASSLVGTGFFNEQFF	TGCGCCAGCAGCCTAGTTGGGACAGGGTTTTTCAATGAGCAGTTCTTC
TRBV4-1	14	.	TRBD1	TRBJ1-4	CASSNPGQSEKLFF	TGCGCCAGCAGCAATCCGGGACAGAGCGAAAAACTGTTTTTT
TRBV5-1	15	.	TRBD2	TRBJ2-5	CASSLFLAGGETQYF	TGCGCCAGCAGCTTATTCCTAGCGGGGGGGGAGACCCAGTACTTC
TRBV4-3	17	.	.	TRBJ2-2	CASSQDLAAADTGELFF	TGCGCCAGCAGCCAAGATCTGGCGGCAGCGGACACCGGGGAGCTGTTTTTT
TRBV5-1	15	.	.	TRBJ1-2	CASSSDIQSNYGYTF	TGCGCCAGCAGCTCGGACATCCAATCTAACTATGGCTACACCTTC
TRBV7-3	16	.	TRBD2	TRBJ2-3	CASSSGLAGGTDTQYF	TGTGCCAGCAGCTCGGGACTAGCGGGGGGCACAGATACGCAGTATTTT
TRBV4-1	15	.	.	TRBJ1-1	CASSQDHETTTEAFF	TGCGCCAGCAGCCAAGATCACGAGACAACCACTGAAGCTTTCTTT
TRBV7-9	14	.	TRBD1	TRBJ1-1	CASSLLGQGGEAFF	TGTGCCAGCAGCTTGCTGGGACAGGGAGGCGAAGCTTTCTTT
TRBV6-5	14	.	.	TRBJ1-1	CASNRAGVNTEAFF	TGTGCCAGCAACAGGGCTGGGGTGAACACTGAAGCTTTCTTT
TRBV21-1	16	.	.	TRBJ2-2	CASSKAGQGNTGELFF	TGTGCCAGCAGCAAAGCGGGACAGGGTAACACCGGGGAGCTGTTTTTT
TRBV6-1	15	.	.	TRBJ2-1	CASRGTGSSYNEQFF	TGTGCCAGCAGGGGTACAGGGAGCTCCTACAATGAGCAGTTCTTC
TRBV20-1	11	.	.	TRBJ1-6	CSASALSPLHF	TGCAGTGCTAGCGCACTTTCACCCCTCCACTTT